Listed below are T cell receptor beta chains from one sample, sequenced in a study of graft-versus-host responses after intestinal transplantation. The assay was immunoSEQ multiplex PCR, and TCRdb's table has in-frame clones only and misses some. Of tens of thousands of clones listed, around 96% were seen once; the top ten hold around 0.2%. No antigens are known for them. The sample consisted of unstimulated CD8+ T cells sorted from spleen or lymph node cells, taken before transplant. These receptors all stem from a human donor who was the organ donor for an intestinal transplant. CDR3s include the opening cysteine and the closing phenylalanine or tryptophan. Fields, in order: clone size, J gene, V gene, D gene, CDR3 DNA, CDR3 protein. A D gene is named only where the DNA matches it firmly. Expanded clones are given a class, and other clones once, few, many or no size at all.

- | TRBJ2-1 | TRBV27 | - | TGTGCCAGCAGTTTAATTGCGGGGGCAAACAATGAGCAGTTCTTC | CASSLIAGANNEQFF
- | TRBJ2-3 | TRBV7-9 | TRBD1 | TGTGCCAGCAGCTCCCATCGACAGGGCCCCACAGATACGCAGTATTTT | CASSSHRQGPTDTQYF
- | TRBJ2-3 | TRBV10-2 | - | TGCGCCAGCAGTGAGTCGATTTACCTGGGACTCGAATCTAGCACAGATACGCAGTATTTT | CASSESIYLGLESSTDTQYF
- | TRBJ1-1 | TRBV4-1 | - | TGCGCCAGCAGCCAAGCTAAGCAAACTGAAGCTTTCTTT | CASSQAKQTEAFF
- | TRBJ2-3 | TRBV11-2 | TRBD1 | TGTGCCAGCAGCTCCGGACAGGGTACAGATACGCAGTATTTT | CASSSGQGTDTQYF
- | TRBJ1-4 | TRBV9 | - | TGTGCCAGCAGCGTAAGGGCAACTAATGAAAAACTGTTTTTT | CASSVRATNEKLFF
once | TRBJ1-1 | TRBV27 | - | TGTGCCAGCCCCGGATCCTCGGGTGAAGCTTTCTTT | CASPGSSGEAFF
- | TRBJ2-7 | TRBV6-5 | - | TGTGCCAGCAGTTACTCGGAACAGCCCTACGAGCAGTACTTC | CASSYSEQPYEQYF
- | TRBJ2-1 | TRBV5-6 | - | TGTGCCAGCAGCTTGAAGTGGCAGGGGACATACAATGAGCAGTTCTTC | CASSLKWQGTYNEQFF
- | TRBJ2-7 | TRBV5-4 | TRBD1 | TGTGCCAGCAGCCCGGAGACAGGGGCACCTGAGCAGTACTTC | CASSPETGAPEQYF
- | TRBJ1-5 | TRBV4-3 | - | TGCGCCAGCAGCCAAGATCGGCCTAGTCAGCCCCAGCATTTT | CASSQDRPSQPQHF
once | TRBJ1-1 | TRBV11-2 | TRBD1 | TGTGCCAGCAGCTCTTGGGGGGACAGGGGTGAAGCTTTCTTT | CASSSWGDRGEAFF
- | TRBJ2-1 | TRBV19 | TRBD2 | TGTGCCAGTAGTATAGAAGCAGGACTAGTTTACAATGAGCAGTTCTTC | CASSIEAGLVYNEQFF
- | TRBJ2-3 | TRBV7-3 | TRBD2 | TGTGCCAGCAGCTCGCCACTAGCGGGGGGAGATACGCAGTATTTT | CASSSPLAGGDTQYF
- | TRBJ2-3 | TRBV9 | TRBD1 | TGTGCCAGCAGCCCACAGGGGTGGAGCACAGATACGCAGTATTTT | CASSPQGWSTDTQYF
- | TRBJ1-5 | TRBV5-6 | - | TGTGCCAGCAGCTCTGGGATAGGGCCGTATCAGCCCCAGCATTTT | CASSSGIGPYQPQHF
- | TRBJ1-1 | TRBV4-1 | - | TGCGCCAGCAGCCAAGCCATAGGCACTGAAGCTTTCTTT | CASSQAIGTEAFF
- | TRBJ1-6 | TRBV19 | - | TGTGCCAGTAGTATCTGGAGCTCCTATAATTCACCCCTCCACTTT | CASSIWSSYNSPLHF
- | TRBJ2-1 | TRBV6-6 | - | TGTGCCAGCAGTTACCACAGGATCGGCAATGAGCAGTTCTTC | CASSYHRIGNEQFF
- | TRBJ2-3 | TRBV28 | - | TGTGCCAGCAGTCGGGACCCCCTCCCCACAGATACGCAGTATTTT | CASSRDPLPTDTQYF
- | TRBJ2-7 | TRBV27 | - | TGTGCCAGCAGTTTATCGCCCATCCACGAGCAGTACTTC | CASSLSPIHEQYF
- | TRBJ2-7 | TRBV4-3 | - | TGCGCCAGCAGCCATGAGAGTTTCTCCTACGAGCAGTACTTC | CASSHESFSYEQYF
- | TRBJ2-7 | TRBV4-1 | - | TGCGCCAGCAGCCGCTTCATGGGGCTTGCCTACGAGCAGTACTTC | CASSRFMGLAYEQYF
- | TRBJ2-7 | TRBV6-1 | - | TGTGCCAGCAGCCACGGAGGGGACTCCTACGAGCAGTACTTC | CASSHGGDSYEQYF
- | TRBJ2-1 | TRBV27 | - | TGTGCCAGCAGTTTATCCGGGGCCCTTTACAATGAGCAGTTCTTC | CASSLSGALYNEQFF
- | TRBJ1-4 | TRBV4-1 | - | TGCGCCAGCAGCCATGGGCAGGAGCAACTGTTTTTT | CASSHGQEQLFF
- | TRBJ2-7 | TRBV7-2 | - | TGTGCCAGCAGCTTAGTCTCCCGGATCAGCTCCTACGAGCAGTACTTC | CASSLVSRISSYEQYF
- | TRBJ1-4 | TRBV5-1 | - | TGCGCCAGCAGCTTGGCAGGTTATAATGAAAAACTGTTTTTT | CASSLAGYNEKLFF
- | TRBJ2-5 | TRBV29-1 | TRBD1 | TGCAGCGCACGGACAGGCTATATTTACCAAGAGACCCAGTACTTC | CSARTGYIYQETQYF
- | TRBJ2-7 | TRBV4-1 | - | TGCGCCAGCAGCCTAGGGGGGTACGAGCAGTACTTC | CASSLGGYEQYF
- | TRBJ2-1 | TRBV4-3 | - | TGCGCCAGCAGCCAAGATTCGGCGGCCTCCTACAATGAGCAGTTCTTC | CASSQDSAASYNEQFF
once | TRBJ2-7 | TRBV7-2 | - | TGTGCCAGCAGCTCCTCCGAAATGGTCTACGAGCAGTACTTC | CASSSSEMVYEQYF
- | TRBJ1-1 | TRBV4-1 | - | TGCGCCAGCAGCCAAGATGGGGGGTCTGAAGCTTTCTTT | CASSQDGGSEAFF
- | TRBJ2-3 | TRBV27 | TRBD1 | TGTGCCAGCAGTTTCTCCGCACAGGGGTCGCGCACAGATACGCAGTATTTT | CASSFSAQGSRTDTQYF
- | TRBJ1-5 | TRBV19 | - | TGTGCCAGTACCGAGACAGGCGGGGGGAATAGCAATCAGCCCCAGCATTTT | CASTETGGGNSNQPQHF
- | TRBJ2-7 | TRBV30 | - | TGTGCCTGGAGTGTAGGGGGAGAGCAGTACTTC | CAWSVGGEQYF
- | TRBJ2-7 | TRBV4-2 | - | TGTGCCAGCAGCCGAACCAGCCGGGGGCGGAGCTACGAGCAGTACTTC | CASSRTSRGRSYEQYF
- | TRBJ2-1 | TRBV7-2 | TRBD2 | TGTGCCAGCAGACAACTAGCGGGGGGTTACAATGAGCAGTTCTTC | CASRQLAGGYNEQFF
- | TRBJ2-1 | TRBV4-1 | - | TGCGCCAGCACCCGAGGGGACTCGTCTTACAATGAGCAGTTCTTC | CASTRGDSSYNEQFF
- | TRBJ2-1 | TRBV27 | TRBD2 | TGTGCCAGCAGTTTCGCAGCGGGGCCCAATGAGCAGTTCTTC | CASSFAAGPNEQFF